A selection of T cell receptor beta chains follows, all from one sample in a study of T cell responses to AZD1222 COVID-19 vaccine. Method: immunoSEQ multiplex PCR; TCRdb's copy keeps in-frame clones and lacks some. Of 180,000 or so clones in the sample, around nine tenths are singletons; the top ten hold around 3%. Sequencing used peripheral blood, obtained on day 0 of AZD1222 vaccination. The receptors derive from an adult in good health. Each CDR3 is given without its conserved first and last residue.

v_call cdr3_length cdr3_aa
TRBV7-9 13 ASSPWVAATYEQY
TRBV5-4 13 ASSLGQGAGTEAF
TRBV12-3/TRBV12-4 10 ASSFIGTEAF
TRBV6-5 12 ASSYSQVGYEQY
TRBV7-8 14 ASSSGLPRTSYEQY
TRBV4-1 13 ASSQDTTTNEKLF
TRBV27 13 ASSLGTGNIEPQH
TRBV9 12 ASSARQPLEGYT
TRBV6-2/TRBV6-3 9 ASSYINEQF
TRBV15 13 ATSGMTGRNTEAF
TRBV7-6 14 ASSLAPTELTYEQY
TRBV18 14 ASSPRDTSFTDTQY
TRBV11-2 12 ASSPANSGNTIY
TRBV30 11 AWSGQGNSPLH
TRBV18 17 ASSPLSSGQYANTGELF
TRBV29-1 12 SVGAGHSGQPQH
TRBV7-9 15 ASSSGGGRIFNEKLF
TRBV5-4 13 ASSLDRGPNYGYT
TRBV6-5 11 ASKGEGVYEQY
TRBV5-6 13 ASSLAKLASLAQY
TRBV27 13 ASRPSGWGNTEAF
TRBV10-2 13 ASAQWRVRNTEAF
TRBV6-4 12 ASSLGQVSPEAF